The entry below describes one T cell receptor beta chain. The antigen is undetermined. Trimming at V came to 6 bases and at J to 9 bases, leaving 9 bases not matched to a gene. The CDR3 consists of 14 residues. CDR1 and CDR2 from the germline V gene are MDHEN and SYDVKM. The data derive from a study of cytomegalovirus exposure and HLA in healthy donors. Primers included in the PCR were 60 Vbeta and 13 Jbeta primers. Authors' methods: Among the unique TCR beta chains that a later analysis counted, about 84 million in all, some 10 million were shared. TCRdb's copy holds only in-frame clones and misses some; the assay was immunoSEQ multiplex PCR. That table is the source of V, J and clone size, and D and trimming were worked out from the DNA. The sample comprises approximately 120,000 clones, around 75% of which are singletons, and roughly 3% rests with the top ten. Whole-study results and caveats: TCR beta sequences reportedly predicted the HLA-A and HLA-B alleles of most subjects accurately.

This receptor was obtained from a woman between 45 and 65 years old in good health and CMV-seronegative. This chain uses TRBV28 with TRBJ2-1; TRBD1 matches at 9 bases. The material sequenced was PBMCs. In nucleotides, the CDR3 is TGTGCCAGCAGGGGGACAGGGAACGGGGGTGAGCAGTTCTTC. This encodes CASRGTGNGGEQFF. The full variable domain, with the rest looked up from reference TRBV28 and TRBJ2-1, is DVKVTQSSRYLVKRTGEKVFLECVQDMDHENMFWYRQDPGLGLRLIYFSYDVKMKEKGDIPEGYSVSREKKERFSLILESASTNQTSMYLCASRGTGNGGEQFFGPGTRLTVL.